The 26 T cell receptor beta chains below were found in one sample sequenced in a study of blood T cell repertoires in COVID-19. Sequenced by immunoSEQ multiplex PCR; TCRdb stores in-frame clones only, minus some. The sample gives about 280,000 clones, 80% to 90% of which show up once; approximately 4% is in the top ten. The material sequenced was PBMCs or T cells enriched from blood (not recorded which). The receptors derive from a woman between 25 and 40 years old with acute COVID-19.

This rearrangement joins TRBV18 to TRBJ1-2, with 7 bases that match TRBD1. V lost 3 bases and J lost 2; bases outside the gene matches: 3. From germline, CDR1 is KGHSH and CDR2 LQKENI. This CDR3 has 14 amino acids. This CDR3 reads CASSPTGINYGYTF. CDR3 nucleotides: TGTGCCAGCTCACCGACAGGGATCAACTATGGCTACACCTTC.

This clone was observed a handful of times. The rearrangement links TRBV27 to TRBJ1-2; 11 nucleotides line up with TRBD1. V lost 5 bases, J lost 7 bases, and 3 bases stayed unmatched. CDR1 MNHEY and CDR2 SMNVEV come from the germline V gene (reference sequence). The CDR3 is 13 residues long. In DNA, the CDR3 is TGTGCCAGCAGTGGACAGGGGGCTTCTGGCTACACCTTC. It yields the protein CASSGQGASGYTF.

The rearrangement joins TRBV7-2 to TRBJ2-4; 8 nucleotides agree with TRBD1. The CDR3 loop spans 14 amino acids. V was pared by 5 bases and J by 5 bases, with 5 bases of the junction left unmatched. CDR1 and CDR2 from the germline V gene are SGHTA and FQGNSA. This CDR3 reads CASSVDRAQNIQYF. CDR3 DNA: TGTGCCAGCAGCGTGGACAGGGCCCAAAACATTCAGTACTTC.

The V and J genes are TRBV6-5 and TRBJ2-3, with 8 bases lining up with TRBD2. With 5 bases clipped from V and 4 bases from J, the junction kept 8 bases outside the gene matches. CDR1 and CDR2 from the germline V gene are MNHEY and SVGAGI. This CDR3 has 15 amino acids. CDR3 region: CASSRGTSGADTQYF. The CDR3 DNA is TGTGCCAGCAGTCGGGGGACTAGTGGTGCAGATACGCAGTATTTT.

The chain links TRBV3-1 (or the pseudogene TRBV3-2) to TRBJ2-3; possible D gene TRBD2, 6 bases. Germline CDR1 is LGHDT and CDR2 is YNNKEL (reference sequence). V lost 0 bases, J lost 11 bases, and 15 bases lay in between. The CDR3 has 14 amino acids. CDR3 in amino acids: CASSQDMVGRRQYF. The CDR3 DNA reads TGTGCCAGCAGCCAAGATATGGTAGGGAGGCGGCAGTATTTT.

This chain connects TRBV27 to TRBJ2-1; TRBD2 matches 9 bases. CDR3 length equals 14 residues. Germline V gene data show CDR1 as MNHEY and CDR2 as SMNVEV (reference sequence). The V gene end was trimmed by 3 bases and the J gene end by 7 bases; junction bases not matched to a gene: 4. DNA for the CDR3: TGTGCCAGCAGTTTTAGCGGGAGTCCGAATGAGCAGTTCTTC. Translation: CASSFSGSPNEQFF.

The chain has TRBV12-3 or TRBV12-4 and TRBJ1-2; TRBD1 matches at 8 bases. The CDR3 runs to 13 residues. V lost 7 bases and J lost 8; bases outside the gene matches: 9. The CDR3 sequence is CASTLGRGLGYTF. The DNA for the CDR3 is TGTGCCAGCACCCTGGGCAGGGGGCTCGGCTACACCTTC.

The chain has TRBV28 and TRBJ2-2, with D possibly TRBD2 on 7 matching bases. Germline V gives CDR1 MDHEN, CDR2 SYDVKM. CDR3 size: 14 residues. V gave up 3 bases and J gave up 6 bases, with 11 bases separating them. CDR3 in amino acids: CASSFRGGPGELFF. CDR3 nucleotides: TGTGCCAGCAGTTTTAGGGGGGGCCCCGGGGAGCTGTTTTTT.

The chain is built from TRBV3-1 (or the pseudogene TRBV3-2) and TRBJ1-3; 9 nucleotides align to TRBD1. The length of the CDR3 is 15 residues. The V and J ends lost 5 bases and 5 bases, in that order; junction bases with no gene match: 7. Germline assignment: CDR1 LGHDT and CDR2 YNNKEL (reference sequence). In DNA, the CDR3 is TGTGCCAGCAGCAAACCGGACAGGGGACGAAACACCATATATTTT. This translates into CASSKPDRGRNTIYF.

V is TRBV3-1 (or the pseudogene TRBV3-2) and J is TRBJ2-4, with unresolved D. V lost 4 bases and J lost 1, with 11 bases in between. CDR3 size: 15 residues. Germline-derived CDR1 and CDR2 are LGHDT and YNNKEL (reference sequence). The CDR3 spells CASSRADSAKNIQYF. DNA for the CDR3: TGTGCCAGCAGCCGAGCCGATTCTGCCAAAAACATTCAGTACTTC.

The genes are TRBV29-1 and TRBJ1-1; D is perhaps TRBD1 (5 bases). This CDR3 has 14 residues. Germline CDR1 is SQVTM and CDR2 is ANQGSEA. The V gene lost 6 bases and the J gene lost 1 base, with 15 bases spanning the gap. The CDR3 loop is CSVVGGTSNTEAFF. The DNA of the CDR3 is TGCAGCGTGGTGGGGGGGACGTCGAACACTGAAGCTTTCTTT.

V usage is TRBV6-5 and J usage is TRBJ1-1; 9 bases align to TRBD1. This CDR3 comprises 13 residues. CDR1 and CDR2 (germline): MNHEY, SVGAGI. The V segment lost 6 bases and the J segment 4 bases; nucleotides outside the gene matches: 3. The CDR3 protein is CASRLTGGTEAFF. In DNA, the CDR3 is TGTGCCAGCAGGCTGACAGGGGGCACTGAAGCTTTCTTT.

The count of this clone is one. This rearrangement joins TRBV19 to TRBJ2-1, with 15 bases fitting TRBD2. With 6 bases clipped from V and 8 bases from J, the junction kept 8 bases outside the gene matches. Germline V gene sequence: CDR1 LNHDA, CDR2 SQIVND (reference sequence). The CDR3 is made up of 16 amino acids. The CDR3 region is CASSWTSGRAIDEQFF. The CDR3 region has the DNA TGTGCCAGTAGCTGGACTAGCGGGAGGGCCATAGATGAGCAGTTCTTC.

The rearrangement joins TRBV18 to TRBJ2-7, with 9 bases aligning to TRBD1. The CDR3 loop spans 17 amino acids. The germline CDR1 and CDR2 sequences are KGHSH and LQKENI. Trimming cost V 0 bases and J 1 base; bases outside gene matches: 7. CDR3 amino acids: CASSPPGQGTSSYEQYF. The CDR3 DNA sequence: TGTGCCAGCTCACCACCAGGACAGGGGACATCTTCCTACGAGCAGTACTTC.

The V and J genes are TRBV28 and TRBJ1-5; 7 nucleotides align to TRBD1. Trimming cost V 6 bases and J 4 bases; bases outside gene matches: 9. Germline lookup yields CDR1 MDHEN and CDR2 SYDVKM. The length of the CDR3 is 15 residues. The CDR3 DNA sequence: TGTGCCAGCAGGGAGGGGGCAACCTTTAATCAGCCCCAGCATTTT. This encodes CASREGATFNQPQHF.

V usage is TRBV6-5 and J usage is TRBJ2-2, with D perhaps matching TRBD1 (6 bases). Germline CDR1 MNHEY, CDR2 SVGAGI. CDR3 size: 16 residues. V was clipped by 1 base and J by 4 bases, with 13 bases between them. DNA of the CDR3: TGTGCCAGCAGTTACTTGGACAGACCTCCCACCGGGGAGCTGTTTTTT. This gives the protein CASSYLDRPPTGELFF.

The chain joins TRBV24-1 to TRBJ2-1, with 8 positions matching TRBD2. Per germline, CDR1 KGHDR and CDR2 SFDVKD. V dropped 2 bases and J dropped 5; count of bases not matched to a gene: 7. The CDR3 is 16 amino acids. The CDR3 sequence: CATSDSRLREDNEQFF. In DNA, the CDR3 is TGTGCCACCAGTGATTCCCGTTTGCGGGAGGACAATGAGCAGTTCTTC.

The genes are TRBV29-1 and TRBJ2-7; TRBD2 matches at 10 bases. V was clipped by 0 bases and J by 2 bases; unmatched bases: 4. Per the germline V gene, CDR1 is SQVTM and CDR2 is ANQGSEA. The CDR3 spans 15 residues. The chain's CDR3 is CSVEERTSGTYEQYF. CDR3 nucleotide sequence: TGCAGCGTTGAAGAAAGGACTAGCGGAACCTACGAGCAGTACTTC.

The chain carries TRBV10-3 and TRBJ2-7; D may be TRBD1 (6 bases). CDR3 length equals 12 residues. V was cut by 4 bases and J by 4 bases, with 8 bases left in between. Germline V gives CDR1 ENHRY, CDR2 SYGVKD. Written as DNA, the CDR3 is TGTGCCATCAGTGGTGGACAGTACGAGCAGTACTTC. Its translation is CAISGGQYEQYF.

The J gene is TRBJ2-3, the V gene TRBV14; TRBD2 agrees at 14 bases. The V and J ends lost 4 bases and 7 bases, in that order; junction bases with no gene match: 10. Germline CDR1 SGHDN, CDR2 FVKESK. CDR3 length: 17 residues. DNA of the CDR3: TGTGCCAGCAGCCTACCTTTGGGACTAGCGGGAGAATATACGCAGTATTTT. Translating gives CASSLPLGLAGEYTQYF.

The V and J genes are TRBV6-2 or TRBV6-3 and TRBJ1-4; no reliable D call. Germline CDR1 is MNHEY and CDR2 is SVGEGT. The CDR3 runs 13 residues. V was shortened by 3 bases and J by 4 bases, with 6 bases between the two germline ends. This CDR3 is CASSYTSNEKLFF. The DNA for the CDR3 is TGTGCCAGCAGTTATACAAGTAATGAAAAACTGTTTTTT.

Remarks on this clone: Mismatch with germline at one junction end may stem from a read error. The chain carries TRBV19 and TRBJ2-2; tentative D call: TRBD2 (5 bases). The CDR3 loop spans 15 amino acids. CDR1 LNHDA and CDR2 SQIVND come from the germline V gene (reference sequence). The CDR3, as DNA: TGTGCCAGTAGTGTAGAGAGGGCGAACACCGGGGAGCTGTTTTTT. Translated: CASSVERANTGELFF. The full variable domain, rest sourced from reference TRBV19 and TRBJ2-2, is DGGITQSPKYLFRKEGQNVTLSCEQNLNHDAMYWYRQDPGQGLRLIYYSQIVNDFQKGDIAEGYSVSREKKESFPLTVTSAQKNPTAFYLCASSVERANTGELFFGEGSRLTVL.

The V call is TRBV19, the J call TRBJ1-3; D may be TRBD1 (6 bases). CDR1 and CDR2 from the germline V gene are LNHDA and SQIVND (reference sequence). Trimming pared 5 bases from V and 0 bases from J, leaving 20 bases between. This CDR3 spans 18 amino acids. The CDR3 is CASSPRTERISSGNTIYF. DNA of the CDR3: TGTGCCAGTAGTCCCCGGACAGAAAGAATCAGCTCTGGAAACACCATATATTTT.

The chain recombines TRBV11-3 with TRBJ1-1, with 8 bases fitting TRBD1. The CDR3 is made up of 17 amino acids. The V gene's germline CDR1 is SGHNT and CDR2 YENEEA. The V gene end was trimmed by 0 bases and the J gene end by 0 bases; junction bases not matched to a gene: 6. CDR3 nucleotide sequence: TGTGCCAGCAGCTTAGAAGGACAGGGACGCATGAACACTGAAGCTTTCTTT. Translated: CASSLEGQGRMNTEAFF.

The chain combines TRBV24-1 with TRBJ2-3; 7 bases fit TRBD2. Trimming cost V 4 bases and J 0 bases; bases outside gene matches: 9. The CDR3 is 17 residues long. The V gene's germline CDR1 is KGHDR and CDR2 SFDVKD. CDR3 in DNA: TGTGCCACCAGTGACCTTACTAGCGTTGCTAGCACAGATACGCAGTATTTT. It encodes CATSDLTSVASTDTQYF.

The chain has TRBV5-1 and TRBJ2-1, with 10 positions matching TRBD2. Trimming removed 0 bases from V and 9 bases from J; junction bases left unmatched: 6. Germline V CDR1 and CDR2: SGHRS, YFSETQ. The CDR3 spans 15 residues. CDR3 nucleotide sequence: TGCGCCAGCAGCTTGGGGCTAGCGGGAGTTGGTGAGCAGTTCTTC. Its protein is CASSLGLAGVGEQFF.